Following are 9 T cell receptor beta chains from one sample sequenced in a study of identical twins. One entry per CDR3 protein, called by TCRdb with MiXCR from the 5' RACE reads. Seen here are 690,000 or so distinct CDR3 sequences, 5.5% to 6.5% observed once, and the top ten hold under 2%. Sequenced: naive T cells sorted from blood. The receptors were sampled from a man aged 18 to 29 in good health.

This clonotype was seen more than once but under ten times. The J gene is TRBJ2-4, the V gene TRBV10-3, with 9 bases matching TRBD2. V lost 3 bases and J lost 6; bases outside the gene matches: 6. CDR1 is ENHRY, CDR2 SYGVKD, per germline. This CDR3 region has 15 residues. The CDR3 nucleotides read TGTGCCATCAGTGATCGCGGGAGGGCCGCAAACATTCAGTACTTC. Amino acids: CAISDRGRAANIQYF.

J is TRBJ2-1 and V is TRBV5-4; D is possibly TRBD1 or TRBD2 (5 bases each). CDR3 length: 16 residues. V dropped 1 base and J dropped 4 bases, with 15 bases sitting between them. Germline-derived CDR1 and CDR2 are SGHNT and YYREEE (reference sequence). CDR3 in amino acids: CASSLYGGIMYNEQFF. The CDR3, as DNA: TGTGCCAGCAGCTTGTATGGGGGTATCATGTACAATGAGCAGTTCTTC.

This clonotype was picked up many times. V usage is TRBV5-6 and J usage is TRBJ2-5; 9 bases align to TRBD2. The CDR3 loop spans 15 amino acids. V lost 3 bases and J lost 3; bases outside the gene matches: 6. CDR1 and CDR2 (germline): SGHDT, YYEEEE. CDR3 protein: CASSSFRLAEETQYF. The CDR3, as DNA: TGTGCCAGCAGCTCCTTCAGACTAGCGGAAGAGACCCAGTACTTC. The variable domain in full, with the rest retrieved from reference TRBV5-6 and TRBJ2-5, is DAGVTQSPTHLIKTRGQQVTLRCSPKSGHDTVSWYQQALGQGPQFIFQYYEEEERQRGNFPDRFSGHQFPNYSSELNVNALLLGDSALYLCASSSFRLAEETQYFGPGTRLLVL.

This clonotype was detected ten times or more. The CDR3 DNA is TGTGCCAGCAGTTCCGATTCAGGGGAGCTGTTTTTT. It is translated as CASSSDSGELFF. The V gene is TRBV12-3 or TRBV12-4, the J gene TRBJ2-2; no firm D call. Trimming left V 4 bases short and J 8 bases short, with 8 bases between. The CDR3 has 12 residues.

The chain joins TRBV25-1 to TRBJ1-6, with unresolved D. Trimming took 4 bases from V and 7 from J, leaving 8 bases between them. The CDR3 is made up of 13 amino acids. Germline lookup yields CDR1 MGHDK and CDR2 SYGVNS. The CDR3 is CASSGQVNSPLHF. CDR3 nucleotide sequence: TGTGCCAGCAGTGGCCAGGTGAATTCACCCCTCCACTTT.

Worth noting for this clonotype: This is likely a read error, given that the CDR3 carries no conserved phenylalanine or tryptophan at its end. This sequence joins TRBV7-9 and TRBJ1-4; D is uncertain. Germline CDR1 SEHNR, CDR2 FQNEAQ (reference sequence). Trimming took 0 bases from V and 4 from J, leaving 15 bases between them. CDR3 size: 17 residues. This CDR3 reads CASSLASGRNYNEKLFC. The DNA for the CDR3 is TGTGCCAGCAGCTTAGCGTCGGGCAGGAACTATAATGAAAAACTGTTTTGT.

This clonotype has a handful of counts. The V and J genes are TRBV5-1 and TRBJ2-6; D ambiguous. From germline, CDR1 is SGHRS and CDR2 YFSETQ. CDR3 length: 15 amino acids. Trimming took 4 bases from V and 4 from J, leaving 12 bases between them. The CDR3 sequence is CASSIQTGGANVLTF. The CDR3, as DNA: TGCGCCAGCAGCATTCAGACGGGCGGGGCCAACGTCCTGACTTTC.

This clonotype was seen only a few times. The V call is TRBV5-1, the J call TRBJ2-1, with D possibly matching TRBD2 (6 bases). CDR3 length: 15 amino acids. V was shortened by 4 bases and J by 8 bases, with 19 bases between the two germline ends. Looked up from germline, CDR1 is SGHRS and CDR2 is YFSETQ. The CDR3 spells CASSPGGGRGDEQFF. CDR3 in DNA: TGCGCCAGCAGCCCGGGCGGAGGGAGAGGGGATGAGCAGTTCTTC.

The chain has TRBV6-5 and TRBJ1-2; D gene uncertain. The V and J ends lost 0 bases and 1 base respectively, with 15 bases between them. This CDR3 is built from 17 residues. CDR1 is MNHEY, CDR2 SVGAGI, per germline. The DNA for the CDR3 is TGTGCCAGCAGTTACTCGAGAAATGCGGGTGTTAACTATGGCTACACCTTC. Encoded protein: CASSYSRNAGVNYGYTF.